The clone carrying this T cell receptor (beta chain) was seen once. These data come from a study of blood T cell repertoires in COVID-19. The table came from immunoSEQ multiplex PCR; TCRdb's copy has only in-frame clones and leaves some out. The sample records a few hundred thousand clones, approximately 84% being singletons. V was cut by 3 bases and J by 0 bases, with 11 bases left in between. The germline CDR1 and CDR2 sequences are SQVTM and ANQGSEA. The CDR3 sequence is 15 residues long. The source material was PBMCs or T cells enriched from blood (not recorded which). This rearrangement joins TRBV29-1 to TRBJ2-2; possibly TRBD1 for D (6 bases). The clonotype comes from a man in his fifties or sixties who had recovered from COVID-19. CDR3 in amino acids: CSVDDRRANTGELFF. CDR3 in DNA: TGCAGCGTTGATGACAGGCGTGCGAACACCGGGGAGCTGTTTTTT.